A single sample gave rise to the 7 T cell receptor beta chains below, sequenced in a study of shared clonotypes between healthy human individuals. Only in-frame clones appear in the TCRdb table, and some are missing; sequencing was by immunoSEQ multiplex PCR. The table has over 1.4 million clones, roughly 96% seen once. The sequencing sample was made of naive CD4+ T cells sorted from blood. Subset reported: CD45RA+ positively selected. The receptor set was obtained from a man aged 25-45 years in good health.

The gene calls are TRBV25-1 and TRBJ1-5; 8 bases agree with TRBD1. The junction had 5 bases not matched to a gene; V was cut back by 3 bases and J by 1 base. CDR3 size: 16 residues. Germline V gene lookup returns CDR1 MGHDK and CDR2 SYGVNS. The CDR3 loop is CASSDQGAMSNQPQHF. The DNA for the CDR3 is TGTGCCAGCAGTGACCAGGGGGCTATGAGCAATCAGCCCCAGCATTTT. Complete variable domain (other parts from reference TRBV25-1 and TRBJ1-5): EADIYQTPRYLVIGTGKKITLECSQTMGHDKMYWYQQDPGMELHLIHYSYGVNSTEKGDLSSESTVSRIRTEHFPLTLESARPSHTSQYLCASSDQGAMSNQPQHFGDGTRLSIL.

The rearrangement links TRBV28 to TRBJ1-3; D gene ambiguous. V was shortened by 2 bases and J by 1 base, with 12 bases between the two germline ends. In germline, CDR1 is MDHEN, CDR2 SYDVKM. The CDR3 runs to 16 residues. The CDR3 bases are TGTGCCAGCAGTTTAGGACTATCGAGTTCTGGAAACACCATATATTTT. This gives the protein CASSLGLSSSGNTIYF.

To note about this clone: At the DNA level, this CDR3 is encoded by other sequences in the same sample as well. The CDR3 bases are TGCGCCAGCAGCGCAGATCGGAAGAACACTGAAGCTTTCTTT. This encodes CASSADRKNTEAFF. The chain has TRBV5-1 and TRBJ1-1; D unresolved. Germline CDR1 is SGHRS and CDR2 is YFSETQ. The CDR3 covers 14 residues. V was clipped by 4 bases and J by 1 base, with 11 bases between them.

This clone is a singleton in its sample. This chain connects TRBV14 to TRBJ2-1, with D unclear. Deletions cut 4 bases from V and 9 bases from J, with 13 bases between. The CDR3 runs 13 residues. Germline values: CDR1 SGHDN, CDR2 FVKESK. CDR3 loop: CASSPPWPGEQFF. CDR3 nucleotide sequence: TGTGCCAGCAGCCCCCCCTGGCCCGGTGAGCAGTTCTTC.

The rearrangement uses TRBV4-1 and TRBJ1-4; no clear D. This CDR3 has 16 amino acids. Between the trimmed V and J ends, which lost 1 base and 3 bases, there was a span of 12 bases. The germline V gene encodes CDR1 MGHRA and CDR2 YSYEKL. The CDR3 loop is CASSQGLGRSNEKLFF. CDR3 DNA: TGCGCCAGCAGCCAAGGTTTGGGGAGGTCTAATGAAAAACTGTTTTTT.

The CDR3 region has the DNA TGTGCCAGCAGCTCCGATTCCAACGAGCAGTACTTC. It yields the protein CASSSDSNEQYF. This chain links TRBV7-9 with TRBJ2-7; D is unresolved. Germline V gene sequence: CDR1 SEHNR, CDR2 FQNEAQ (reference sequence). Trimming left V 4 bases short and J 5 bases short, with 9 bases between. The CDR3 contains 12 residues.

This CDR3 is CASSYSRGGTTGYTF. The CDR3 coding sequence is TGTGCCAGCAGTTACTCACGGGGAGGGACAACTGGCTACACCTTC. The chain employs TRBV6-5 and TRBJ1-2; D is possibly TRBD1 (6 bases). This CDR3 is built from 15 residues. CDR1 and CDR2 from the germline V gene are MNHEY and SVGAGI. Trimming removed 0 bases at V and 7 bases at J, with 15 bases between.